The 25 T cell receptor beta chains presented below share a single source sample, sequenced in a study of T cells in Graves' hyperthyroidism and ophthalmopathy. Amplification yielded TCR beta CDR3 regions, with RNA transcripts as the source. During a first-round RT-PCR of the TCR CDR3, the HTBI primer set was used. TCRdb reprocessed the multiplex PCR reads with MiXCR, giving one entry per CDR3 protein. The sample consists of over 700,000 distinct CDR3 sequences, about two fifths of them appearing once. Input material: blood. Receptors were obtained from a man aged 18-30 years with Graves' hyperthyroidism.

This chain joins TRBV20-1 and TRBJ2-7, with TRBD2 matching 7 bases. Germline assignment: CDR1 DFQATT and CDR2 SNEGSKA (reference sequence). The V and J ends lost 2 bases and 3 bases, in that order; junction bases with no gene match: 4. The CDR3 is 13 amino acids. This chain's CDR3 is CSARRTRNYEQYF. The CDR3 region has the DNA TGCAGTGCTAGAAGGACTAGAAACTACGAGCAGTACTTC.

In its sample, this clonotype was seen a few times. This chain joins TRBV6-5 and TRBJ2-7, with D uncertain. There are 12 residues in the CDR3. CDR1 MNHEY and CDR2 SVGAGI come from the germline V gene. Trimming removed 6 bases from V and 3 bases from J, with 9 bases in between. In nucleotides, the CDR3 is TGTGCCAGCAGGACCGCCTTCTACGAGCAGTACTTC. It specifies CASRTAFYEQYF.

This clonotype was seen a few times. V and J are TRBV19 and TRBJ2-7; D gene ambiguous. The V end lost 1 base, the J end lost 3 bases, and 7 bases lay between the germline ends. CDR3 length equals 13 residues. Germline CDR1 LNHDA, CDR2 SQIVND (reference sequence). The CDR3 nucleotides read TGTGCCAGTAGTATAGGGGCGGACTACGAGCAGTACTTC. Encoded protein: CASSIGADYEQYF.

The chain employs TRBV24-1 and TRBJ2-3, with 8 bases that match TRBD1. CDR1 KGHDR and CDR2 SFDVKD come from the germline V gene. The CDR3 sequence is 13 residues long. The CDR3 sequence is CANCQGAADTQYF. The DNA for the CDR3 is TGTGCAAACTGCCAGGGGGCTGCAGATACGCAGTATTTT.

In its sample, this clonotype was seen once. The chain combines TRBV25-1 with TRBJ1-2; D perhaps matches TRBD1 (6 bases). Germline assignment: CDR1 MGHDK and CDR2 SYGVNS. Between the trimmed V and J ends, which lost 6 bases and 6 bases, there was a span of 14 bases. The CDR3 sequence is 13 residues long. CDR3 protein: CASSQGGRDGYTF. DNA of the CDR3: TGTGCCAGCAGCCAAGGGGGGCGGGATGGCTACACCTTC.

This clonotype was detected ten times or more. The gene calls are TRBV7-2 and TRBJ1-3; weak D call: TRBD1 (5 bases). Trimming took 2 bases from V and 0 from J, leaving 8 bases between them. The CDR3 loop spans 15 amino acids. CDR1 and CDR2 (germline): SGHTA, FQGNSA. CDR3 coding DNA: TGTGCCAGCAGCTTAAGGGGAGCCTCTGGAAACACCATATATTTT. Encoded protein: CASSLRGASGNTIYF.

The chain joins TRBV9 to TRBJ2-2, with 15 nucleotides matching TRBD2. The germline V gene has CDR1 SGDLS and CDR2 YYNGEE. V was clipped by 7 bases and J by 5 bases; unmatched bases: 12. The CDR3 has 18 amino acids. In nucleotides, the CDR3 is TGTGCCAGCGGGAGGACTAGCGGGAGGGCCACTGGGACCGGGGAGCTGTTTTTT. It specifies CASGRTSGRATGTGELFF.

The chain has TRBV13 and TRBJ2-7; 7 nucleotides align to TRBD2. Germline CDR1 reads PRHDT; CDR2 reads FYEKMQ (reference sequence). This CDR3 has 13 residues. Germline trimming cut 10 bases from V and 2 bases from J; bases unmatched to any gene: 8. The CDR3 region is CATQDGTTYEQYF. The CDR3 DNA sequence: TGTGCCACCCAGGACGGGACTACCTACGAGCAGTACTTC. Based on the CDR3 plus reference TRBV13 and TRBJ2-7, the full variable domain is AAGVIQSPRHLIKEKRETATLKCYPIPRHDTVYWYQQGPGQDPQFLISFYEKMQSDKGSIPDRFSAQQFSDYHSELNMSSLELGDSALYFCATQDGTTYEQYFGPGTRLTVT.

The chain is built from TRBV4-1 and TRBJ2-7; 9 nucleotides match TRBD2. There are 15 residues in the CDR3. Per germline, CDR1 MGHRA and CDR2 YSYEKL. After removal of 2 bases from V and 1 base from J, the junction contained 3 bases not matched to a gene. The CDR3 reads CASSQFAGGSYEQYF. In DNA form, the CDR3 reads TGCGCCAGCAGCCAATTCGCGGGAGGGTCCTACGAGCAGTACTTC.

This clonotype has a count of ten or more. The junction differs from germline at one of its ends, possibly a read error. The rearrangement joins TRBV7-7 to TRBJ2-5; TRBD2 agrees at 10 bases. The CDR3 has 15 amino acids. In germline, CDR1 is SSHAT, CDR2 FNYEAQ (reference sequence). In DNA, the CDR3 is TGTGCTAGCAGTGTGGGGCTAGCGGGAGAAGAGACCCAGTACTTC. It specifies CASSVGLAGEETQYF.

This clonotype was recorded many times. The chain couples TRBV5-5 to TRBJ1-5; D not certain. The germline V and J ends were trimmed by 1 base and 2 bases, with 7 bases remaining between them. The germline gives CDR1 SGHKS, CDR2 YYEKEE (reference sequence). CDR3 length: 14 residues. CDR3 residues: CASSLSPGNQPQHF. In DNA, the CDR3 is TGTGCCAGCAGCTTGTCCCCAGGCAATCAGCCCCAGCATTTT.

The table lists this clonotype with many counts. The chain links TRBV2 to TRBJ2-6; D is unresolved. CDR3 length: 14 residues. Trimming cost V 7 bases and J 0 bases, with 7 bases left between them. Germline loops: CDR1 SNHLY, CDR2 FYNNEI. The CDR3 here is CASTGPSGANVLTF. DNA for the CDR3: TGTGCCAGCACTGGGCCCTCTGGGGCCAACGTCCTGACTTTC.

The chain carries TRBV6-5 and TRBJ1-2; D is unclear. V was clipped by 5 bases and J by 4 bases, with 14 bases between them. This CDR3 has 14 residues. Germline V lookup: CDR1 MNHEY, CDR2 SVGAGI. The chain's CDR3 is CASSEDPGGYGYTF. In DNA, the CDR3 is TGTGCCAGCAGTGAAGACCCGGGAGGCTATGGCTACACCTTC.

The chain couples TRBV11-3 to TRBJ1-3, with TRBD1 identical over 9 bases. Germline-derived CDR1 and CDR2 are SGHNT and YENEEA. The ends lost 5 bases at V and 8 bases at J; junction bases unmatched: 13. This CDR3 comprises 16 residues. The CDR3 DNA follows: TGTGCCAGCAGCCTGGACAGGGGTTCAGGTGGCTACACCATATATTTT. Its translation: CASSLDRGSGGYTIYF.

In DNA form, the CDR3 reads TGCAGTGCTCCAGACGGGCCCTCCTACGAGCAGTACTTC. This encodes CSAPDGPSYEQYF. This chain uses TRBV20-1 with TRBJ2-7, with D hard to call. Between the trimmed V and J ends, which lost 5 bases and 0 bases, there was a span of 11 bases. The CDR3 is made up of 13 amino acids. Germline CDR1 and CDR2: DFQATT and SNEGSKA (reference sequence).

This clonotype has at least ten counts. This chain uses TRBV2 with TRBJ1-4; 8 positions match TRBD1. J lost 8 bases, V lost 6 bases, and 8 bases had no gene match. The CDR3 extends over 14 amino acids. The germline V gene encodes CDR1 SNHLY and CDR2 FYNNEI. The CDR3 DNA sequence: TGTGCCAGCAGCGTAGACAGGGGAGCAGAAAAACTGTTTTTT. Translating gives CASSVDRGAEKLFF.

V gene TRBV4-1 combines with J gene TRBJ1-4, with D hard to call. The CDR3 has 14 amino acids. CDR1 is MGHRA, CDR2 YSYEKL, per germline. The germline V and J ends were trimmed by 4 bases and 10 bases, with 16 bases remaining between them. DNA of the CDR3: TGCGCCAGCAGCCCCCTAAGGTCGGGCGGAAAACTGTTTTTT. This gives the protein CASSPLRSGGKLFF.

The sample holds a few counts of this clonotype. The V and J genes are TRBV7-8 and TRBJ2-7; the match to TRBD2 covers 7 bases. This CDR3 spans 15 amino acids. The ends lost 5 bases at V and 3 bases at J; junction bases unmatched: 10. Germline CDR1 is SGHVS and CDR2 is FQNEAQ. Here the CDR3 DNA reads TGTGCCAGCAGCGCCTTAGCGGGTCCCATCTACGAGCAGTACTTC. This encodes CASSALAGPIYEQYF.

This clonotype has more than one count but fewer than ten. The genes are TRBV9 and TRBJ2-7; the D gene is possibly TRBD1 (6 bases). Germline assignment: CDR1 SGDLS and CDR2 YYNGEE. The CDR3 is 15 amino acids. With 6 bases removed from V and 1 base from J, the gap between germline ends came to 17 bases. The CDR3 DNA is TGTGCCAGCACCGTGGACAGATACCTTTCCTACGAGCAGTACTTC. Translating it yields CASTVDRYLSYEQYF.

This chain joins TRBV7-9 and TRBJ2-5; weak D call: TRBD2 (6 bases). The CDR3 contains 15 residues. Germline values: CDR1 SEHNR, CDR2 FQNEAQ (reference sequence). The ends were cut back, 1 base at V and 1 base at J, with 10 bases in the middle. The CDR3 is CASSLGGDFQETQYF. As DNA, the CDR3 is TGTGCCAGCAGCTTAGGGGGGGACTTCCAAGAGACCCAGTACTTC.

This chain joins TRBV19 and TRBJ1-3; D remains ambiguous. The V gene's germline CDR1 is LNHDA and CDR2 SQIVND (reference sequence). The CDR3 covers 15 residues. The V gene lost 6 bases and the J gene lost 2 bases, with 14 bases spanning the gap. The DNA for the CDR3 is TGTGCCAGTAGACCTAGGAGTGGGACTGGAAACACCATATATTTT. Its protein is CASRPRSGTGNTIYF.

This clonotype was seen a few times. This rearrangement joins TRBV12-3 or TRBV12-4 to TRBJ1-5; the match to TRBD1 covers 11 bases. There are 15 residues in the CDR3. Unmatched junction bases numbered 3, after V lost 3 bases and J lost 5 bases. In DNA form, the CDR3 reads TGTGCCAGCAGTTTTCGGACAGGGGGCGATCAGCCCCAGCATTTT. Its protein product is CASSFRTGGDQPQHF.

The V and J genes are TRBV19 and TRBJ2-5, with 8 bases aligning to TRBD2. This CDR3 spans 16 amino acids. J was trimmed by 2 bases and V by 3 bases; bases with no gene match: 8. Per the germline V gene, CDR1 is LNHDA and CDR2 is SQIVND (reference sequence). Here the CDR3 reads CASSIFGGGTQETQYF. CDR3 DNA: TGTGCCAGTAGTATTTTTGGCGGGGGGACACAAGAGACCCAGTACTTC.

The sample holds a few counts of this clonotype. The chain couples TRBV2 to TRBJ1-5; D might be TRBD1 (5 bases). The ends were cut back, 0 bases at V and 0 bases at J, with 9 bases in the middle. The CDR3 is 16 residues long. Germline CDR1 is SNHLY and CDR2 is FYNNEI. For the CDR3, the DNA is TGTGCCAGCAGTGAAGCCCAGGGTTATAGCAATCAGCCCCAGCATTTT. Protein product: CASSEAQGYSNQPQHF.

The chain links TRBV20-1 to TRBJ2-5, with TRBD2 matching 8 bases. This CDR3 has 13 amino acids. The germline gives CDR1 DFQATT, CDR2 SNEGSKA (reference sequence). After removal of 6 bases from V and 5 bases from J, the junction contained 8 bases not matched to a gene. CDR3 bases: TGCAGTGCCAGCGGGGGCAGGGCGGAGACCCAGTACTTC. Its protein product is CSASGGRAETQYF.